Listed here are 19 T cell receptor beta chains from one sample, sequenced in a study of vaccination and CD4 T cells after COVID-19. These receptors' targets are unknown. With the Oncomine TCR Beta short-read assay, DNA from cultured CD4+ T cells was sequenced. TCRdb called the PCR reads again in MiXCR, with one record for every CDR3 protein. The repertoire holds around 10,000 distinct CDR3 sequences, with 55% as singletons. The treatment denotes: roughly 10-day PBMC culture with coronavirus spike peptide pools or control peptides (ViraFEST assay). Input material: CD4+ T cells from blood, cultured in vitro. Every receptor here comes from a human donor who had recovered from COVID-19.

This clonotype was seen only a few times. This rearrangement joins TRBV7-2 to TRBJ2-3, with D hard to call. The CDR3 covers 13 residues. Germline CDR1 and CDR2: SGHTA and FQGNSA. Trimming took off 3 bases at V and 4 bases at J, with 8 bases between the two ends. As DNA, the CDR3 is TGTGCCAGCAGCTTGGCTAAGCCAGATACGCAGTATTTT. Protein sequence: CASSLAKPDTQYF.

V is TRBV6-1 and J is TRBJ1-3, with 7 bases matching TRBD1. The ends lost 1 base at V and 0 bases at J; junction bases unmatched: 3. Looked up from germline, CDR1 is MNHNS and CDR2 is SASEGT. This CDR3 comprises 16 residues. The CDR3 sequence: CASSEVGQSSGNTIYF. The CDR3 DNA reads TGTGCCAGCAGTGAAGTGGGACAGAGCTCTGGAAACACCATATATTTT.

This clonotype has only a few counts. A junction end diverges from the germline sequence, so it may reflect a read error. This rearrangement joins TRBV7-2 to TRBJ1-1; D uncertain. The CDR3 contains 14 residues. Per the germline V gene, CDR1 is SGHTA and CDR2 is FQGNSA. CDR3 residues: CASSLGFSRREAFF. The CDR3 DNA is TGTGCCAGCAGTTTAGGCTTCTCACGCCGTGAAGCTTTCTTT.

This clonotype was picked up a small number of times. This chain links TRBV6-1 with TRBJ2-7; D not certain. The CDR3 spans 14 residues. The germline CDR1 and CDR2 sequences are MNHNS and SASEGT. Trimming took off 5 bases at V and 2 bases at J, with 13 bases between the two ends. CDR3 in amino acids: CASSHRPITYEQYF. The CDR3 DNA reads as TGTGCCAGCAGTCATAGACCGATAACCTACGAGCAGTACTTC.

The chain combines TRBV6-1 with TRBJ1-1, with TRBD1 matching 8 bases. Germline V lookup: CDR1 MNHNS, CDR2 SASEGT. The V segment lost 6 bases and the J segment 7 bases; nucleotides outside the gene matches: 13. The CDR3 consists of 15 residues. The CDR3 region is CASRLTGTGGVEAFF. In DNA form, the CDR3 reads TGTGCCAGCAGGCTTACCGGGACAGGTGGGGTTGAAGCTTTCTTT.

V and J are TRBV11-2 and TRBJ2-7; 7 nucleotides align to TRBD1. CDR1 is SGHAT, CDR2 FQNNGV, per germline. This CDR3 region has 13 residues. Losses at the gene ends were 4 bases for V and 8 bases for J; bases not matched to a gene: 8. The CDR3 here is CASSSGGQPQQYF. Written as DNA, the CDR3 is TGTGCCAGCAGCTCAGGGGGACAGCCCCAGCAGTACTTC.

In this sample, this clonotype turned up a few times. The gene calls are TRBV20-1 and TRBJ1-6; the D is unclear. The germline V gene encodes CDR1 DFQATT and CDR2 SNEGSKA (reference sequence). V was trimmed by 5 bases and J by 0 bases, leaving 8 bases between them. This CDR3 contains 14 residues. CDR3 nucleotide sequence: TGCAGTGCTCCCATAAACTCCTATAATTCACCCCTCCACTTT. This sequence encodes CSAPINSYNSPLHF.

This clonotype was picked up a small number of times. The chain links TRBV27 to TRBJ1-2, with TRBD1 matching 10 bases. This CDR3 comprises 16 residues. The V segment lost 0 bases and the J segment 5 bases; nucleotides outside the gene matches: 6. Per the germline V gene, CDR1 is MNHEY and CDR2 is SMNVEV (reference sequence). The CDR3 bases are TGTGCCAGCAGTTTATCGGGACAGGGGTTCGAGTATGGCTACACCTTC. Its protein is CASSLSGQGFEYGYTF.

For the CDR3, the DNA is TGTGCCAGCACCCTAAGGGCTAACTATGGCTACACCTTC. The encoded protein is CASTLRANYGYTF. The chain has TRBV21-1 and TRBJ1-2. TRBV21-1 is a known pseudogene. The CDR3 length is 13 residues.

V and J are TRBV19 and TRBJ2-2, with a possible D match to TRBD2 (7 bases). The CDR3 spans 15 residues. V was clipped by 7 bases and J by 5 bases, with 17 bases between them. Germline CDR1 reads LNHDA; CDR2 reads SQIVND (reference sequence). For the CDR3, the DNA is TGTGCCAGTACCCCTCGGGGGGCCTCGACCGGGGAGCTGTTTTTT. It translates to CASTPRGASTGELFF.

This clonotype appeared once. CDR3 in DNA: TGTGCCAGCTCCCGGGGGGCGGGGGTCACTGAAGCTTTCTTT. Translation: CASSRGAGVTEAFF. V is TRBV6-1 and J is TRBJ1-1; possibly TRBD1 for D (6 bases). V was clipped by 8 bases and J by 4 bases, with 17 bases between them. CDR1 and CDR2 (germline): MNHNS, SASEGT. The CDR3 sequence is 14 residues long.

This clonotype has just a few counts. V usage is TRBV24-1 and J usage is TRBJ1-2; D uncertain. The V gene lost 6 bases and the J gene lost 5 bases, with 9 bases spanning the gap. Germline V lookup: CDR1 KGHDR, CDR2 SFDVKD. The CDR3 totals 12 residues. CDR3 residues: CATSSGSYGYTF. CDR3 sequence (DNA): TGTGCCACCAGTTCCGGGTCGTATGGCTACACCTTC.

The chain joins TRBV29-1 to TRBJ2-2; 10 bases map to TRBD2. V shed 6 bases, J shed 3 bases, and the junction held 7 bases outside the gene matches. The CDR3 contains 15 residues. CDR1 and CDR2 from the germline V gene are SQVTM and ANQGSEA. Here the CDR3 reads CSVKGLAGDTGELFF. The CDR3 region has the DNA TGCAGCGTAAAAGGGCTAGCGGGGGACACCGGGGAGCTGTTTTTT.

The chain joins TRBV7-9 to TRBJ1-3; D is ambiguous. CDR1 SEHNR and CDR2 FQNEAQ come from the germline V gene (reference sequence). The CDR3 runs to 14 residues. V shed 5 bases and J shed 4 bases, with 12 bases lying between them. CDR3 residues: CASSPPPAGNTIYF. The CDR3 nucleotides are TGTGCCAGCAGCCCCCCTCCGGCGGGAAACACCATATATTTT.

V is TRBV29-1 and J is TRBJ1-1; possible D gene TRBD1, 5 bases. Germline V gives CDR1 SQVTM, CDR2 ANQGSEA. This CDR3 has 12 residues. V lost 7 bases and J lost 1, with 10 bases in between. Here the CDR3 reads CSAGLQNTEAFF. Written as DNA, the CDR3 is TGCAGCGCGGGACTGCAGAACACTGAAGCTTTCTTT.

This clonotype was found a few times. The chain is built from TRBV6-1 and TRBJ2-1; D remains ambiguous. The ends were cut back, 5 bases at V and 5 bases at J, with 22 bases in the middle. The CDR3 loop spans 17 amino acids. The germline V gene has CDR1 MNHNS and CDR2 SASEGT. CDR3 residues: CASSRTLRAVLDNEQFF. In DNA form, the CDR3 reads TGTGCCAGCAGTCGGACCCTCCGAGCTGTACTTGACAATGAGCAGTTCTTC.

This clonotype was detected a few times. The gene calls are TRBV20-1 and TRBJ2-2; D gene unclear. CDR1 is DFQATT, CDR2 SNEGSKA, per germline (reference sequence). V gave up 2 bases and J gave up 0 bases, with 10 bases separating them. This CDR3 spans 15 amino acids. CDR3: CSARRAVANTGELFF. Written as DNA, the CDR3 is TGCAGTGCTAGAAGGGCAGTAGCGAACACCGGGGAGCTGTTTTTT.

This clonotype has just a few counts. The V call is TRBV20-1, the J call TRBJ1-5; TRBD1 matches at 7 bases. CDR1 DFQATT and CDR2 SNEGSKA come from the germline V gene (reference sequence). CDR3 length: 14 residues. With V trimmed by 3 bases and J by 7 bases, 9 bases remained unmatched. The CDR3 reads CSARLQGREQPQHF. For the CDR3, the DNA is TGCAGTGCTAGGTTACAGGGGAGGGAACAGCCCCAGCATTTT.

The chain uses TRBV10-2 and TRBJ1-2; D uncertain. CDR1 is WSHSY, CDR2 SAAADI, per germline. This CDR3 is 12 amino acids long. With 10 bases removed from V and 7 bases from J, the gap between germline ends came to 16 bases. CDR3: CATGIPRGGYTF. The CDR3 DNA reads as TGCGCCACCGGGATCCCTCGGGGTGGCTACACCTTC.